The 22 T cell receptor beta chains given below trace back to one sample, sequenced in a study of T-cell reconstitution after alpha-beta-depleted transplantation in children (dated by TCRdb to between 2015 and 2016). Library prep was done by PCR. Instrument used: Illumina HiSeq 2500. TCR library preparation used molecular barcoding, with unique molecular identifiers applied to normalize quantification of the TCRbeta repertoire. TCRdb reran the public reads through fastp at Q25 and MiXCR, keeping productive beta chains. Rows with one shared CDR3 protein collapse into an entry with the most common genes and DNA. The sample table holds about 980,000 distinct CDR3 sequences, of which about 29% were seen once. Over 25% of the sample comes from the top ten. Reading the label with the study, this specimen's treatment or condition is: allogeneic hematopoietic cell transplantation with graft depleted of TCRalphabeta T cells and CD19 B cells.

The source was PBMCs, mostly from graft donor cells, collected 360 days after TCRalphabeta/CD19-depleted stem cell transplant. These receptor sequences come from a boy less than two years old who had a stem cell transplant for SCID, so the T cells may come from the graft donor.

In its sample, this clonotype was seen a few times. CDR3 sequence: CASEGQPYGYTF. The CDR3 bases are TGTGCCAGCGAGGGACAGCCTTATGGCTACACCTTC. The chain combines TRBV12-3 or TRBV12-4 with TRBJ1-2; 7 bases agree with TRBD1. V dropped 8 bases and J dropped 5; count of bases not matched to a gene: 5. This CDR3 region has 12 residues.

This sequence joins TRBV6-1 and TRBJ1-2; TRBD1 matches 7 bases. Germline V gene data show CDR1 as MNHNS and CDR2 as SASEGT. The CDR3 is 16 residues long. V was clipped by 8 bases and J by 2 bases; unmatched bases: 14. CDR3 residues: CASRTYDEQGNYGYTF. CDR3 DNA sequence: TGTGCCAGCCGAACGTATGACGAACAGGGGAACTATGGCTACACCTTC.

The sample holds a few counts of this clonotype. CDR3 sequence: CAISEPRLAASTDTQYF. CDR3 nucleotide sequence: TGTGCCATCAGTGAGCCCCGACTAGCGGCGTCCACAGATACGCAGTATTTT. V gene TRBV10-3 combines with J gene TRBJ2-3, with 9 positions matching TRBD2. V lost 2 bases and J lost 2; bases outside the gene matches: 8. The CDR3 is 17 amino acids. CDR1 is ENHRY and CDR2 is SYGVKD in the germline V gene.

The chain combines TRBV11-2 with TRBJ2-1; a weak D match, TRBD2 (6 bases). The CDR3 loop spans 15 amino acids. V shed 5 bases and J shed 7 bases, with 18 bases lying between them. Germline CDR1 and CDR2: SGHAT and FQNNGV. The CDR3 protein is CASSPWRGRRNEQFF. The CDR3 DNA is TGTGCCAGCAGCCCCTGGCGGGGTCGTCGGAATGAGCAGTTCTTC. Complete variable domain (other parts from reference TRBV11-2 and TRBJ2-1): EAGVAQSPRYKIIEKRQSVAFWCNPISGHATLYWYQQILGQGPKLLIQFQNNGVVDDSQLPKDRFSAERLKGVDSTLKIQPAKLEDSAVYLCASSPWRGRRNEQFFGPGTRLTVL.

This clonotype was seen a handful of times. The chain links TRBV10-3 to TRBJ1-2; maybe TRBD1 (5 bases). Germline V gene lookup returns CDR1 ENHRY and CDR2 SYGVKD. V was pared by 3 bases and J by 4 bases, with 12 bases between. The CDR3 loop spans 14 amino acids. CDR3 DNA sequence: TGTGCCATCAGTGAAGAACAGGTTTTCTATGGCTACACCTTC. Translating it yields CAISEEQVFYGYTF.

V gene TRBV6-1 combines with J gene TRBJ2-5; D is unresolved. CDR1 MNHNS and CDR2 SASEGT come from the germline V gene. The CDR3 contains 13 residues. V was trimmed by 6 bases and J by 0 bases, leaving 8 bases between them. The CDR3 DNA is TGTGCCAGCAGCCGACCGTACCAAGAGACCCAGTACTTC. This codes for CASSRPYQETQYF.

In its sample, this clonotype was seen a few times. V usage is TRBV12-3 or TRBV12-4 and J usage is TRBJ2-3; D could derive from TRBD1 or TRBD2 (5 bases each). The V gene lost 5 bases and the J gene lost 5 bases, with 8 bases spanning the gap. The CDR3 has 12 amino acids. The CDR3 DNA reads as TGTGCCAGCAGTGGGGACCGAGATACGCAGTATTTT. The encoded protein is CASSGDRDTQYF.

The V gene is TRBV5-1, the J gene TRBJ2-5; D gene ambiguous. Per the germline V gene, CDR1 is SGHRS and CDR2 is YFSETQ. V shed 1 base and J shed 1 base, with 5 bases lying between them. This CDR3 region has 13 residues. Here the CDR3 DNA reads TGCGCCAGCAGCTTGTCTATCCAAGAGACCCAGTACTTC. This sequence encodes CASSLSIQETQYF. The variable domain in full, completed from reference TRBV5-1 and TRBJ2-5, reads KAGVTQTPRYLIKTRGQQVTLSCSPISGHRSVSWYQQTPGQGLQFLFEYFSETQRNKGNFPGRFSGRQFSNSRSEMNVSTLELGDSALYLCASSLSIQETQYFGPGTRLLVL.

This clonotype was detected a few times. The chain has TRBV28 and TRBJ2-7, with D unclear. V lost 6 bases and J lost 3, with 6 bases in between. The V gene's germline CDR1 is MDHEN and CDR2 SYDVKM. This CDR3 has 11 amino acids. The CDR3 nucleotides read TGTGCCAGCAGGACATACTACGAGCAGTACTTC. Translated, it gives CASRTYYEQYF.

This clonotype was counted ten times or more. V is TRBV7-9 and J is TRBJ2-1; D remains unclear. The germline V and J ends were trimmed by 8 bases and 4 bases, with 18 bases remaining between them. There are 15 residues in the CDR3. CDR1 and CDR2 from the germline V gene are SEHNR and FQNEAQ (reference sequence). CDR3 loop: CASRAPSPKYNEQFF. The CDR3 nucleotides read TGTGCCAGCCGGGCCCCTAGTCCCAAATACAATGAGCAGTTCTTC.

This clonotype was detected once. This sequence joins TRBV10-3 and TRBJ2-3; perhaps TRBD2 as D (6 bases). Germline lookup yields CDR1 ENHRY and CDR2 SYGVKD. V lost 6 bases to trimming and J lost 0 bases, with 13 bases between them. The CDR3 covers 15 residues. CDR3 sequence: CAISPSALSTDTQYF. The CDR3 DNA sequence: TGTGCCATCAGCCCTAGCGCCCTAAGCACAGATACGCAGTATTTT.

This clonotype was found a few times. The chain has TRBV27 and TRBJ2-7, with 7 bases aligning to TRBD2. Germline V gene sequence: CDR1 MNHEY, CDR2 SMNVEV (reference sequence). The junction had 5 bases not matched to a gene; V was cut back by 3 bases and J by 3 bases. The CDR3 is made up of 14 amino acids. In DNA, the CDR3 is TGTGCCAGCAGTTTTACGGGGGGATTCTACGAGCAGTACTTC. It is translated as CASSFTGGFYEQYF.

This clonotype has more than one count but fewer than ten. This chain uses TRBV15 with TRBJ2-5, with 7 bases that match TRBD1. This CDR3 has 15 amino acids. With V trimmed by 7 bases and J by 2 bases, 10 bases remained unmatched. Germline loops: CDR1 LNHNV, CDR2 YYDKDF (reference sequence). The DNA for the CDR3 is TGTGCCACCAACCGAGGTCTGGGACAGCAAGAGACCCAGTACTTC. Its translation is CATNRGLGQQETQYF.

This clonotype has only one observation. V usage is TRBV18 and J usage is TRBJ1-1, with D possibly TRBD1 on 5 matching bases. Trimming shortened V by 5 bases and J by 0 bases, and 16 bases separated the two germline ends. Germline CDR1 and CDR2: KGHSH and LQKENI. This CDR3 has 16 amino acids. CDR3 in amino acids: CASSSAKGRLNTEAFF. DNA for the CDR3: TGTGCCAGCTCATCAGCAAAGGGACGTTTGAACACTGAAGCTTTCTTT.

This clonotype was seen a few times. This chain connects TRBV5-1 to TRBJ1-4; D unresolved. There are 16 residues in the CDR3. Germline CDR1 and CDR2: SGHRS and YFSETQ. The germline V and J ends were trimmed by 1 base and 0 bases, with 10 bases remaining between them. Here the CDR3 reads CASSLSTEATNEKLFF. In nucleotides, the CDR3 is TGCGCCAGCAGCTTGTCGACGGAAGCAACTAATGAAAAACTGTTTTTT.

The chain couples TRBV3-1 to TRBJ2-7; perhaps TRBD2 as D (5 bases). Trimming removed 1 base from V and 2 bases from J, with 12 bases in between. The CDR3 length is 15 residues. The germline V gene has CDR1 LGHDT and CDR2 YNNKEL (reference sequence). The CDR3 nucleotides read TGTGCCAGCAGCCAAGGACTAACTGGGACCTACGAGCAGTACTTC. It is translated as CASSQGLTGTYEQYF.

This sequence joins TRBV5-1 and TRBJ1-1; D uncertain. Trimming removed 4 bases at V and 5 bases at J, with 21 bases between. Germline V gives CDR1 SGHRS, CDR2 YFSETQ. The CDR3 has 16 residues. The CDR3 spells CASSHVDGSLRTEAFF. The CDR3 DNA reads as TGCGCCAGCAGCCATGTCGACGGCTCCCTTCGGACTGAAGCTTTCTTT. Filled out from reference TRBV5-1 and TRBJ1-1, the complete variable domain reads KAGVTQTPRYLIKTRGQQVTLSCSPISGHRSVSWYQQTPGQGLQFLFEYFSETQRNKGNFPGRFSGRQFSNSRSEMNVSTLELGDSALYLCASSHVDGSLRTEAFFGQGTRLTVV.

V usage is TRBV5-1 and J usage is TRBJ1-5, with 8 bases fitting TRBD1. With V trimmed by 6 bases and J by 6 bases, 11 bases remained unmatched. The CDR3 has 15 amino acids. CDR1 SGHRS and CDR2 YFSETQ come from the germline V gene. The CDR3, as DNA: TGCGCCAGCACCTTTGAGTGGCAGGGGGCTCAGCCCCAGCATTTT. Translating it yields CASTFEWQGAQPQHF.

The CDR3 region is CASSLDNGGQASLRNTEAFF. The CDR3 coding sequence is TGTGCCAGCAGCTTAGATAATGGCGGACAGGCAAGTTTGAGAAACACTGAAGCTTTCTTT. The chain recombines TRBV11-2 with TRBJ1-1, with 7 positions matching TRBD1. Germline assignment: CDR1 SGHAT and CDR2 FQNNGV. The CDR3 consists of 20 residues. The trim removed 0 bases at V and 2 bases at J, leaving 18 bases unmatched. Filled out from reference TRBV11-2 and TRBJ1-1, the complete variable domain reads EAGVAQSPRYKIIEKRQSVAFWCNPISGHATLYWYQQILGQGPKLLIQFQNNGVVDDSQLPKDRFSAERLKGVDSTLKIQPAKLEDSAVYLCASSLDNGGQASLRNTEAFFGQGTRLTVV.

V and J are TRBV11-1 and TRBJ2-7, with 7 bases identical to TRBD2. From germline, CDR1 is SGHAT and CDR2 FQDESV (reference sequence). Trimming took 5 bases from V and 0 from J; bases not matched to a gene: 16. The CDR3 totals 18 residues. The CDR3 region is CASSPGDSGSWSSYEQYF. The CDR3 bases are TGTGCCAGCAGCCCAGGTGATAGCGGGTCCTGGAGCTCCTACGAGCAGTACTTC.

The rearrangement links TRBV5-1 to TRBJ2-1; D is tentatively TRBD1 or TRBD2 (5 bases each). Trimming cost V 5 bases and J 4 bases, with 13 bases left between them. The CDR3 covers 14 residues. Germline CDR1 SGHRS, CDR2 YFSETQ. Here the CDR3 DNA reads TGCGCCAGCAGGTGGGACCTCGGGTACAATGAGCAGTTCTTC. This codes for CASRWDLGYNEQFF.

The chain is built from TRBV5-1 and TRBJ2-7, with unresolved D. Germline CDR1 SGHRS, CDR2 YFSETQ. V was trimmed by 2 bases and J by 1 base, leaving 10 bases between them. This CDR3 spans 14 amino acids. CDR3: CASSLFDNSYEQYF. As DNA, the CDR3 is TGCGCCAGCAGCTTATTTGACAATTCCTACGAGCAGTACTTC.